These 32 T cell receptor beta chains were all obtained from the same sample, sequenced in a study of T cell responses to AZD1222 COVID-19 vaccine. The protocol was immunoSEQ multiplex PCR, while the TCRdb copy is restricted to in-frame clones and leaves out a portion. Among 95,000 to 150,000 clones listed, roughly 92% were seen once. Sequenced material: peripheral blood, taken on day 0 of AZD1222 vaccination. The receptors were sampled from an adult in good health.

This clone showed up just a few times. The chain's CDR3 is CATDRGTAETQYF. The CDR3 DNA sequence: TGTGCCACTGACCGGGGGACGGCGGAGACCCAGTACTTC. The rearrangement joins TRBV6-6 to TRBJ2-5; maybe TRBD2 (6 bases). Looked up from germline, CDR1 is MNHNY and CDR2 is SVGAGI (reference sequence). The CDR3 covers 13 residues. V lost 10 bases to trimming and J lost 5 bases, with 17 bases between them.

The chain couples TRBV27 to TRBJ1-5, with 11 bases lining up with TRBD1. The germline CDR1 and CDR2 sequences are MNHEY and SMNVEV (reference sequence). The CDR3 runs to 21 residues. The ends lost 5 bases at V and 0 bases at J; junction bases unmatched: 18. For the CDR3, the DNA is TGTGCCAGCAGTCCTTACGACCCTACCGGGACAGGGGGACGTAGCAATCAGCCCCAGCATTTT. It translates to CASSPYDPTGTGGRSNQPQHF.

This chain uses TRBV3-1 (or the pseudogene TRBV3-2) with TRBJ1-3; D unclear. Looked up from germline, CDR1 is LGHDT and CDR2 is YNNKEL (reference sequence). Trimming removed 1 base from V and 0 bases from J, with 7 bases in between. This CDR3 comprises 15 residues. The CDR3: CASSQAGSSGNTIYF. The DNA for the CDR3 is TGTGCCAGCAGCCAAGCGGGCAGCTCTGGAAACACCATATATTTT.

This clone was counted between two and nine times. In nucleotides, the CDR3 is TGCGCCAGCAGTACGGGACAGGAAGACGAGCAGTACGTC. It translates to CASSTGQEDEQYV. The V and J genes are TRBV5-1 and TRBJ2-7; 8 nucleotides agree with TRBD1. Trimming took 5 bases from V and 5 from J; bases not matched to a gene: 6. This CDR3 is built from 13 residues. CDR1 is SGHRS, CDR2 YFSETQ, per germline.

The rearrangement links TRBV10-2 to TRBJ1-3, with unresolved D. Germline loops: CDR1 WSHSY, CDR2 SAAADI. The CDR3 extends over 14 amino acids. V lost 7 bases and J lost 6, with 16 bases in between. CDR3 in amino acids: CASTKNGDENTIYF. CDR3 nucleotide sequence: TGCGCCAGCACCAAAAACGGGGATGAAAACACCATATATTTT.

This chain uses TRBV11-3 with TRBJ1-2; D gene uncertain. Germline CDR1 reads SGHNT; CDR2 reads YENEEA. The CDR3 totals 13 residues. Trimming took off 3 bases at V and 2 bases at J, with 7 bases between the two ends. CDR3: CASSLSENYGYTF. CDR3 bases: TGTGCCAGCAGCTTGAGCGAAAACTATGGCTACACCTTC. Variable domain in full (rest from reference TRBV11-3 and TRBJ1-2): EAGVVQSPRYKIIEKKQPVAFWCNPISGHNTLYWYLQNLGQGPELLIRYENEEAVDDSQLPKDRFSAERLKGVDSTLKIQPAELGDSAVYLCASSLSENYGYTFGSGTRLTVV.

The V call is TRBV29-1, the J call TRBJ1-2, with D uncertain. CDR3 length: 11 residues. V was trimmed by 4 bases and J by 8 bases, leaving 11 bases between them. Germline lookup yields CDR1 SQVTM and CDR2 ANQGSEA. The CDR3 protein is CSVVRGNGYTF. CDR3 DNA sequence: TGCAGCGTTGTTCGGGGTAACGGCTACACCTTC.

The rearrangement links TRBV4-1 to TRBJ1-3; possibly TRBD1 for D (5 bases). The V gene's germline CDR1 is MGHRA and CDR2 YSYEKL. This CDR3 has 16 residues. V was pared by 4 bases and J by 0 bases, with 13 bases between. The CDR3 loop is CASSRTRGSSGNTIYF. CDR3 DNA sequence: TGCGCCAGCAGCCGCACGCGGGGGAGCTCTGGAAACACCATATATTTT.

This chain links TRBV2 with TRBJ1-1, with D possibly matching TRBD1 (5 bases). This CDR3 is 15 amino acids long. Germline loops: CDR1 SNHLY, CDR2 FYNNEI. Deletions cut 3 bases from V and 7 bases from J, with 18 bases between. CDR3 sequence (DNA): TGTGCCAGCAGTGAGCAGGGCCCTTTAATCGTTGAAGCTTTCTTT. It yields the protein CASSEQGPLIVEAFF.

V gene TRBV7-9 combines with J gene TRBJ1-5, with unresolved D. The germline V and J ends were trimmed by 1 base and 5 bases, with 6 bases remaining between them. Germline CDR1 is SEHNR and CDR2 is FQNEAQ (reference sequence). This CDR3 comprises 13 residues. The CDR3 spells CASSLEGHQPQHF. In DNA form, the CDR3 reads TGTGCCAGCAGCTTAGAAGGGCATCAGCCCCAGCATTTT.

The CDR3 bases are TGTGCCAGCTCACCGCGTCTAGCGGGCCCCCCACTTATCAGTGAGCAGTTCTTC. Amino acid sequence: CASSPRLAGPPLISEQFF. The chain links TRBV18 to TRBJ2-1; 8 positions agree with TRBD2. The trim removed 3 bases at V and 9 bases at J, leaving 19 bases unmatched. The CDR3 runs to 18 residues. CDR1 KGHSH and CDR2 LQKENI come from the germline V gene. Based on the CDR3 plus reference TRBV18 and TRBJ2-1, the full variable domain is NAGVMQNPRHLVRRRGQEARLRCSPMKGHSHVYWYRQLPEEGLKFMVYLQKENIIDESGMPKERFSAEFPKEGPSILRIQQVVRGDSAAYFCASSPRLAGPPLISEQFFGPGTRLTVL.

CDR3 protein: CASSPGQPPAFF. In DNA, the CDR3 is TGTGCCAGCAGCCCCGGTCAGCCCCCGGCTTTCTTT. This chain uses TRBV12-3 or TRBV12-4 with TRBJ1-1, with D unresolved. V was trimmed by 6 bases and J by 11 bases, leaving 16 bases between them. The CDR3 has 12 residues.

J is TRBJ2-1 and V is TRBV11-2, with 12 bases identical to TRBD2. Germline assignment: CDR1 SGHAT and CDR2 FQNNGV. The junction had 8 bases not matched to a gene; V was cut back by 5 bases and J by 6 bases. There are 16 residues in the CDR3. The DNA for the CDR3 is TGTGCCAGCAGCCCTCTAGCGGGAGGGGGCACCAATGAGCAGTTCTTC. Amino acids: CASSPLAGGGTNEQFF. Drawing the rest from reference TRBV11-2 and TRBJ2-1, the complete variable domain is EAGVAQSPRYKIIEKRQSVAFWCNPISGHATLYWYQQILGQGPKLLIQFQNNGVVDDSQLPKDRFSAERLKGVDSTLKIQPAKLEDSAVYLCASSPLAGGGTNEQFFGPGTRLTVL.

The chain couples TRBV9 to TRBJ2-1; the D is unclear. V was trimmed by 6 bases and J by 2 bases, leaving 9 bases between them. This CDR3 has 13 amino acids. In germline, CDR1 is SGDLS, CDR2 YYNGEE. As DNA, the CDR3 is TGTGCCAGCAAGGTAGGGACCTACAATGAGCAGTTCTTC. This translates into CASKVGTYNEQFF.

This chain joins TRBV5-5 and TRBJ2-3; D gene unclear. Trimming shortened V by 3 bases and J by 4 bases, and 18 bases separated the two germline ends. Per the germline V gene, CDR1 is SGHKS and CDR2 is YYEKEE (reference sequence). There are 16 residues in the CDR3. The CDR3 DNA reads as TGTGCCAGCAGCTACGAACACATGGGGATTTCAGATACGCAGTATTTT. This gives the protein CASSYEHMGISDTQYF.

The V call is TRBV5-5, the J call TRBJ2-1; TRBD2 aligns across 9 bases. Trimming took 0 bases from V and 7 from J; bases not matched to a gene: 8. Germline-derived CDR1 and CDR2 are SGHKS and YYEKEE (reference sequence). The CDR3 is 16 residues long. In nucleotides, the CDR3 is TGTGCCAGCAGCTTGGGCGCGGGGGGGCCACTGAATGAGCAGTTCTTC. Its translation: CASSLGAGGPLNEQFF. Based on the CDR3 plus reference TRBV5-5 and TRBJ2-1, the full variable domain is DAGVTQSPTHLIKTRGQQVTLRCSPISGHKSVSWYQQVLGQGPQFIFQYYEKEERGRGNFPDRFSARQFPNYSSELNVNALLLGDSALYLCASSLGAGGPLNEQFFGPGTRLTVL.

In its sample, this clone was seen once. The gene calls are TRBV24-1 and TRBJ2-2; 9 bases agree with TRBD2. The CDR3 is 15 residues long. Trimming took 7 bases from V and 7 from J; bases not matched to a gene: 9. Germline values: CDR1 KGHDR, CDR2 SFDVKD. The CDR3 sequence is CATRPSGTTGGELFF. The CDR3 DNA reads as TGTGCCACCAGACCTAGCGGGACGACCGGCGGGGAGCTGTTTTTT.

This clone is labeled medium-sized. V usage is TRBV4-3 and J usage is TRBJ1-5; 8 nucleotides agree with TRBD1. The ends lost 0 bases at V and 5 bases at J; junction bases unmatched: 3. Germline CDR1 LGHNA, CDR2 YSLEER. The CDR3 has 15 residues. This CDR3 reads CASSQERDRYQPQHF. In DNA, the CDR3 is TGCGCCAGCAGCCAAGAAAGGGACAGGTATCAGCCCCAGCATTTT.

The gene calls are TRBV6-6 and TRBJ1-1; no firm D call. V dropped 6 bases and J dropped 3 bases, with 8 bases sitting between them. Germline CDR1 and CDR2: MNHNY and SVGAGI (reference sequence). The CDR3 covers 12 residues. CDR3 residues: CASRGGDTEAFF. The CDR3 nucleotides are TGTGCCAGCAGGGGCGGGGACACTGAAGCTTTCTTT.

This CDR3 reads CASSPIRTRGGVEAFF. The CDR3 DNA reads as TGTGCCAGCAGCCCAATCCGTACCAGGGGAGGGGTTGAAGCTTTCTTT. The V and J genes are TRBV7-9 and TRBJ1-1; possible D gene TRBD1, 6 bases. The CDR3 contains 16 residues. V was cut by 5 bases and J by 7 bases, with 23 bases left in between. Germline V gene data show CDR1 as SEHNR and CDR2 as FQNEAQ (reference sequence). Supplemented by reference TRBV7-9 and TRBJ1-1, the full variable domain reads DTGVSQNPRHKITKRGQNVTFRCDPISEHNRLYWYRQTLGQGPEFLTYFQNEAQLEKSRLLSDRFSAERPKGSFSTLEIQRTEQGDSAMYLCASSPIRTRGGVEAFFGQGTRLTVV.

The V and J genes are TRBV7-8 and TRBJ1-2; 9 nucleotides align to TRBD1. After removal of 5 bases from V and 0 bases from J, the junction contained 1 base not matched to a gene. Germline CDR1 and CDR2: SGHVS and FQNEAQ. The CDR3 contains 14 residues. CDR3 sequence: CASSRDRANYGYTF. In DNA, the CDR3 is TGTGCCAGCAGCCGGGACAGGGCTAACTATGGCTACACCTTC. Based on the CDR3 plus reference TRBV7-8 and TRBJ1-2, the full variable domain is GAGVSQSPRYKVAKRGQDVALRCDPISGHVSLFWYQQALGQGPEFLTYFQNEAQLDKSGLPSDRFFAERPEGSVSTLKIQRTQQEDSAVYLCASSRDRANYGYTFGSGTRLTVV.

This chain joins TRBV5-8 and TRBJ2-7; D not resolved. Germline CDR1 SGHTS, CDR2 YDEGEE. The germline V and J ends were trimmed by 0 bases and 4 bases, with 8 bases remaining between them. The CDR3 has 13 residues. The CDR3 loop reads CASSLAGFYEQYV. CDR3 coding DNA: TGTGCCAGCAGCTTGGCTGGTTTTTACGAGCAGTACGTC.

The gene calls are TRBV29-1 and TRBJ1-2, with 7 bases aligning to TRBD1. CDR1 is SQVTM, CDR2 ANQGSEA, per germline. This CDR3 spans 15 amino acids. The V segment lost 1 base and the J segment 2 bases; nucleotides outside the gene matches: 7. The CDR3 sequence is CSVEGDSLSNYGYTF. The CDR3 nucleotides read TGCAGCGTTGAAGGGGACAGCTTATCCAACTATGGCTACACCTTC.

The V and J genes are TRBV18 and TRBJ1-4, with TRBD1 as a possible D gene (6 bases). Trimming pared 3 bases from V and 4 bases from J, leaving 12 bases between. Germline CDR1 is KGHSH and CDR2 is LQKENI. The CDR3 is 15 amino acids. CDR3 sequence: CASSPRTAFNEKLFF. CDR3 nucleotides: TGTGCCAGCTCACCTAGGACAGCGTTTAATGAAAAACTGTTTTTT.

V and J are TRBV5-1 and TRBJ1-5; D is ambiguous. The V end lost 3 bases, the J end lost 4 bases, and 8 bases lay between the germline ends. The germline gives CDR1 SGHRS, CDR2 YFSETQ. The CDR3 extends over 13 amino acids. CDR3 region: CASSSGINQPQHF. In nucleotides, the CDR3 is TGCGCCAGCAGCTCCGGGATTAATCAGCCCCAGCATTTT.

The chain couples TRBV19 to TRBJ1-5; TRBD1 might be the D (5 bases). With 1 base removed from V and 11 bases from J, the gap between germline ends came to 9 bases. Germline V CDR1 and CDR2: LNHDA, SQIVND (reference sequence). The CDR3 is 12 amino acids. As DNA, the CDR3 is TGTGCCAGTAGTATAGTGGGGGACTCCCAGCATTTT. Amino acids: CASSIVGDSQHF.

V gene TRBV19 combines with J gene TRBJ1-1; D ambiguous. Trimming shortened V by 0 bases and J by 0 bases, and 14 bases separated the two germline ends. The germline CDR1 and CDR2 sequences are LNHDA and SQIVND (reference sequence). This CDR3 is built from 17 residues. CDR3 sequence: CASSIDVREALNTEAFF. In DNA form, the CDR3 reads TGTGCCAGTAGTATAGATGTTCGAGAAGCCCTGAACACTGAAGCTTTCTTT.

V usage is TRBV7-8 and J usage is TRBJ2-1, with D possibly being TRBD2 (5 bases). CDR1 is SGHVS, CDR2 FQNEAQ, per germline. V was trimmed by 2 bases and J by 12 bases, leaving 23 bases between them. The CDR3 is 16 residues long. The CDR3 is CASSLRRASTYSWQFF. The CDR3, as DNA: TGTGCCAGCAGCTTAAGGCGGGCGAGCACTTACAGTTGGCAGTTCTTC.

This chain connects TRBV5-6 to TRBJ1-3; TRBD1 matches 8 bases. The V and J ends lost 4 bases and 4 bases, in that order; junction bases with no gene match: 7. This CDR3 region has 15 residues. Germline values: CDR1 SGHDT, CDR2 YYEEEE. The CDR3 is CASSPVTGEGNTIYF. In DNA, the CDR3 is TGTGCCAGCAGCCCAGTGACAGGGGAAGGAAACACCATATATTTT.

This sequence joins TRBV6-5 and TRBJ1-1, with a weak D call TRBD1 (6 bases). The CDR3 runs to 16 residues. Trimming cost V 0 bases and J 4 bases, with 15 bases left between them. Germline V gene sequence: CDR1 MNHEY, CDR2 SVGAGI. The CDR3 nucleotides read TGTGCCAGCAGTTACTCTGGAACTATCAGGGGCACTGAAGCTTTCTTT. The encoded protein is CASSYSGTIRGTEAFF.

The chain uses TRBV10-3 and TRBJ1-1; D gene unclear. The CDR3 is 12 residues long. Germline V gene data show CDR1 as ENHRY and CDR2 as SYGVKD. V lost 4 bases to trimming and J lost 1 base, with 4 bases between them. CDR3 sequence (DNA): TGTGCCATCAGTGTCGCGAACACTGAAGCTTTCTTT. This gives the protein CAISVANTEAFF.

The gene calls are TRBV7-2 and TRBJ1-6; 7 nucleotides line up with TRBD1. The trim removed 4 bases at V and 10 bases at J, leaving 7 bases unmatched. There are 14 residues in the CDR3. Germline CDR1 reads SGHTA; CDR2 reads FQGNSA. The CDR3: CASSYRGLESPLHF. The CDR3 bases are TGTGCCAGCAGCTACAGGGGCCTTGAGTCACCCCTCCACTTT.